These 18 T cell receptor beta chains were all obtained from the same sample, sequenced in a study of blood T cell repertoires in COVID-19. Method: immunoSEQ multiplex PCR; TCRdb's copy keeps in-frame clones and lacks some. The profile shows 170,000 or so clones, 60% to 80% of them singletons. Sequencing was done on a sample of peripheral blood. The receptors derive from a woman between 65 and 79 years old with acute or convalescent COVID-19.

Notes on this clone: This sample includes further DNA sequences coding for the same CDR3. The chain uses TRBV5-1 and TRBJ2-7, with 8 bases fitting TRBD2. After removal of 1 base from V and 0 bases from J, the junction contained 3 bases not matched to a gene. Germline assignment: CDR1 SGHRS and CDR2 YFSETQ. This CDR3 comprises 15 residues. CDR3 sequence (DNA): TGCGCCAGCAGCTTGAACAGCGGGAGCTCCTACGAGCAGTACTTC. This translates into CASSLNSGSSYEQYF.

The chain joins TRBV5-1 to TRBJ1-2, with D tentatively TRBD1 (6 bases). This CDR3 spans 14 amino acids. Trimming stripped 4 bases from V and 2 bases from J, with 12 bases between. Germline V gives CDR1 SGHRS, CDR2 YFSETQ. This CDR3 reads CASSQRQANYGYTF. CDR3 bases: TGCGCCAGCAGCCAGAGACAGGCCAACTATGGCTACACCTTC.

The chain recombines TRBV7-8 with TRBJ1-5; D ambiguous. The CDR3 spans 13 residues. Trimming removed 1 base at V and 11 bases at J, with 12 bases between. CDR1 is SGHVS and CDR2 is FQNEAQ in the germline V gene. CDR3 in amino acids: CASSLDPAAAQHF. DNA for the CDR3: TGTGCCAGCAGCTTAGACCCGGCCGCGGCCCAGCATTTT. The variable domain in full, with the rest retrieved from reference TRBV7-8 and TRBJ1-5, is GAGVSQSPRYKVAKRGQDVALRCDPISGHVSLFWYQQALGQGPEFLTYFQNEAQLDKSGLPSDRFFAERPEGSVSTLKIQRTQQEDSAVYLCASSLDPAAAQHFGDGTRLSIL.

The table lists this clone with a count of one. The chain joins TRBV19 to TRBJ2-3; tentatively, D is TRBD2 (5 bases). Germline CDR1 LNHDA, CDR2 SQIVND (reference sequence). This CDR3 comprises 13 residues. Trimming removed 7 bases from V and 6 bases from J, with 14 bases in between. The CDR3 region has the DNA TGTGCCAGTACCCCACCGTCGGGGGATACGCAGTATTTT. This sequence encodes CASTPPSGDTQYF.

The chain employs TRBV7-2 and TRBJ2-1; D is possibly TRBD1 (6 bases). The CDR3 length is 14 residues. CDR1 and CDR2 (germline): SGHTA, FQGNSA. V lost 8 bases and J 9 bases, leaving 20 bases between the germline ends. CDR3 protein: CASSPGAGDGEQFF. The DNA of the CDR3 is TGTGCCAGCTCCCCCGGGGCAGGGGATGGTGAGCAGTTCTTC.

This clone came up once. The chain couples TRBV27 to TRBJ1-2; D not certain. Trimming shortened V by 0 bases and J by 0 bases, and 5 bases separated the two germline ends. CDR3 length: 14 residues. Germline-derived CDR1 and CDR2 are MNHEY and SMNVEV (reference sequence). Here the CDR3 DNA reads TGTGCCAGCAGTTTATCGGCAGCTAACTATGGCTACACCTTC. It yields the protein CASSLSAANYGYTF.

The rearrangement links TRBV7-2 to TRBJ2-2, with 10 bases lining up with TRBD2. Germline V gene lookup returns CDR1 SGHTA and CDR2 FQGNSA. With 5 bases clipped from V and 4 bases from J, the junction kept 7 bases outside the gene matches. This CDR3 has 16 residues. In nucleotides, the CDR3 is TGTGCCAGCAGCGTTTATCTAGCGGGAGCCACCGGGGAGCTGTTTTTT. Amino acid sequence: CASSVYLAGATGELFF.

This chain connects TRBV6-1 to TRBJ1-1; D is possibly TRBD1 (5 bases). Germline CDR1 MNHNS, CDR2 SASEGT. Trimming pared 3 bases from V and 0 bases from J, leaving 17 bases between. This CDR3 is 17 amino acids long. Written as DNA, the CDR3 is TGTGCCAGCAGTGATTTCGCCGGGGGGGGAATGAACACTGAAGCTTTCTTT. It specifies CASSDFAGGGMNTEAFF.

The CDR3: CASKAVGEQYF. In DNA, the CDR3 is TGTGCCAGCAAAGCGGTTGGCGAGCAGTACTTC. The chain combines TRBV27 with TRBJ2-7, with D perhaps matching TRBD2 (5 bases). CDR1 and CDR2 (germline): MNHEY, SMNVEV (reference sequence). The V gene lost 7 bases and the J gene lost 6 bases, with 10 bases spanning the gap. The CDR3 runs to 11 residues.

This clone was picked up one time. V usage is TRBV12-3 or TRBV12-4 and J usage is TRBJ1-2; TRBD1 aligns across 7 bases. The trim removed 3 bases at V and 8 bases at J, leaving 0 bases unmatched. This CDR3 spans 11 amino acids. CDR3 protein: CASSFRGGYTF. The CDR3 DNA reads TGTGCCAGCAGTTTCAGGGGGGGCTACACCTTC.

The chain is built from TRBV11-2 and TRBJ2-1; TRBD2 agrees at 9 bases. Germline V CDR1 and CDR2: SGHAT, FQNNGV. The CDR3 consists of 15 residues. The ends lost 0 bases at V and 3 bases at J; junction bases unmatched: 0. CDR3 residues: CASSLETSGYNEQFF. The CDR3 DNA follows: TGTGCCAGCAGCTTAGAGACTAGCGGCTACAATGAGCAGTTCTTC.

The CDR3 sequence: CASSNRAGGRSGANVLTF. CDR3 bases: TGTGCCAGCAGTAACCGAGCGGGGGGCAGATCTGGGGCCAACGTCCTGACTTTC. The gene calls are TRBV2 and TRBJ2-6; 9 nucleotides match TRBD2. Germline loops: CDR1 SNHLY, CDR2 FYNNEI. This CDR3 has 18 amino acids. The trim removed 5 bases at V and 1 base at J, leaving 9 bases unmatched.

In its sample, this clone was seen many times. This chain connects TRBV4-1 to TRBJ1-4, with D perhaps matching TRBD1 (5 bases). The CDR3 is 17 amino acids. The V gene lost 0 bases and the J gene lost 6 bases, with 17 bases spanning the gap. The germline CDR1 and CDR2 sequences are MGHRA and YSYEKL. CDR3 DNA sequence: TGCGCCAGCAGCCAAGATGGGGCCGGCAGCTCCTATGAAAAACTGTTTTTT. Encoded protein: CASSQDGAGSSYEKLFF.

The chain recombines TRBV11-2 with TRBJ2-7; 11 bases are shared with TRBD2. Germline values: CDR1 SGHAT, CDR2 FQNNGV. V lost 2 bases and J lost 3; bases outside the gene matches: 6. This CDR3 contains 16 residues. The CDR3 DNA sequence: TGTGCCAGCAGCTTACAACTAGCGGGAGTTTACTACGAGCAGTACTTC. Translation gives CASSLQLAGVYYEQYF. Based on the CDR3 plus reference TRBV11-2 and TRBJ2-7, the full variable domain is EAGVAQSPRYKIIEKRQSVAFWCNPISGHATLYWYQQILGQGPKLLIQFQNNGVVDDSQLPKDRFSAERLKGVDSTLKIQPAKLEDSAVYLCASSLQLAGVYYEQYFGPGTRLTVT.

The chain uses TRBV28 and TRBJ1-5, with D unclear. This CDR3 has 12 amino acids. The germline V gene encodes CDR1 MDHEN and CDR2 SYDVKM. Trimming removed 6 bases from V and 7 bases from J, with 10 bases in between. CDR3 protein: CASSPSNQPQHF. The CDR3 nucleotides read TGTGCCAGCAGCCCCAGTAACCAGCCCCAGCATTTT.

The chain joins TRBV5-1 to TRBJ2-5, with D possibly TRBD2 on 6 matching bases. Trimming cost V 2 bases and J 5 bases, with 7 bases left between them. CDR1 SGHRS and CDR2 YFSETQ come from the germline V gene. The CDR3 is 12 residues long. CDR3 coding DNA: TGCGCCAGCAGCTTTGGGGGGGAGACCCAGTACTTC. Translation gives CASSFGGETQYF.

The chain carries TRBV2 and TRBJ2-3, with D possibly matching TRBD2 (6 bases). The CDR3 runs 15 residues. Germline values: CDR1 SNHLY, CDR2 FYNNEI. The V end lost 8 bases, the J end lost 5 bases, and 20 bases lay between the germline ends. CDR3 in DNA: TGTGCCAGCGACACGGGACTTTTGGCGGGAGATACGCAGTATTTT. It yields the protein CASDTGLLAGDTQYF.

To note about this clone: The same CDR3 arises from other DNA sequences in this sample as well. This chain uses TRBV4-1 with TRBJ1-3; no clear D gene. Germline V gene sequence: CDR1 MGHRA, CDR2 YSYEKL. The germline V and J ends were trimmed by 1 base and 0 bases, with 7 bases remaining between them. The CDR3 totals 15 residues. CDR3 sequence: CASSQGSISGNTIYF. The CDR3 region has the DNA TGCGCCAGCAGCCAAGGGAGCATCTCTGGAAACACCATATATTTT.